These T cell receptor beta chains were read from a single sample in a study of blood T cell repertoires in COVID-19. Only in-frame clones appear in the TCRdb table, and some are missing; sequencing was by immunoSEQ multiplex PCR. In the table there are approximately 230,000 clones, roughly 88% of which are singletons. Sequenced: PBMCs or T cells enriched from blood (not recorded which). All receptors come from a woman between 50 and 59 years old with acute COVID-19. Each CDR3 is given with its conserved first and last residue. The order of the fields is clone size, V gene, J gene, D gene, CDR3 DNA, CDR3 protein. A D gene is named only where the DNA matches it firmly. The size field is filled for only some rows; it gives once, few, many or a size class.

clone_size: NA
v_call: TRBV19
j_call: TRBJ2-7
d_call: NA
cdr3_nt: TGTGCCAGTAGCTGGCTCCCCTCCTACGAGCAGTACTTC
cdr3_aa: CASSWLPSYEQYF

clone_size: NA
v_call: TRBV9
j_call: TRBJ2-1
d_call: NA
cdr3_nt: TGTGCCAGCAGCGTAGCAGGGCGTATGCAGTTCTTC
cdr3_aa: CASSVAGRMQFF

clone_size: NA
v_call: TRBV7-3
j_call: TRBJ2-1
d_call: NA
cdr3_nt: TGTGCCAGCAGCCCTACGGGGGCCTACAATGAGCAGTTCTTC
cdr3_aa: CASSPTGAYNEQFF

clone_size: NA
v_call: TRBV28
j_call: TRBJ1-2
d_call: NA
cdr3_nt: TGTGCCAGCGGGGCAAGCGTTTGGAGCGATGGCTACACCTTC
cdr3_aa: CASGASVWSDGYTF

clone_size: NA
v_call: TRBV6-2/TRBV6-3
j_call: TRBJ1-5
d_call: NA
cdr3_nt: TGTGCCAGCAGTTACGGGCCGCGGGGGTCAAGTAATCAGCCCCAGCATTTT
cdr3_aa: CASSYGPRGSSNQPQHF

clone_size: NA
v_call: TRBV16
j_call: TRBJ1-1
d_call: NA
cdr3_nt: TGTGCCAGCAGCCAATCTGGAGGGAGGGAAGTTAAAGCTTTCTTT
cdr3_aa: CASSQSGGREVKAFF

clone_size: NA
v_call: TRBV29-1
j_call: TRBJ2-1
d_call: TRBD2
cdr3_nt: TGCAGCGCTGCGGGCCGAGCGGGAGGGGAATACAATGAGCAGTTCTTC
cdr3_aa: CSAAGRAGGEYNEQFF

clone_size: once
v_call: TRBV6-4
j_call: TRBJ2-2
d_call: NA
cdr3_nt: TGTGCCAGCAGCCTGGAAGGAAGCGGATCCACCGGGGAGCTGTTTTTT
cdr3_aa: CASSLEGSGSTGELFF

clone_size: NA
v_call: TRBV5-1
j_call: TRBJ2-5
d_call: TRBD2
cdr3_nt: TGCGCCAGCAGTCGGCGGGAGCGGGAGACCCAGTACTTC
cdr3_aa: CASSRRERETQYF

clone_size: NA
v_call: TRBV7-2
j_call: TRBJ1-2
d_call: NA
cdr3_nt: TGTGCCAGCAGCCTCCTTAACTATGGCTACACCTTC
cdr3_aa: CASSLLNYGYTF

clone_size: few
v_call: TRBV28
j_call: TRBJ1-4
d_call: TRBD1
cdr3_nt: TGTGCCAGCAGTTCACCCGGGACAGGAGGGGAAAAACTGTTTTTT
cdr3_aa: CASSSPGTGGEKLFF

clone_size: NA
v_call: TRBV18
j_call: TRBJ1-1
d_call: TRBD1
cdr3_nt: TGTGCCAGCTCACACCGGGACAGGGGACGCAGCACTGAAGCTTTCTTT
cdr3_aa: CASSHRDRGRSTEAFF

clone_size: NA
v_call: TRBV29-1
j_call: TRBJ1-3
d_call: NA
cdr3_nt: TGCAGCGTTGGAGTGCAATCTGGAAACACCATATATTTT
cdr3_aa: CSVGVQSGNTIYF

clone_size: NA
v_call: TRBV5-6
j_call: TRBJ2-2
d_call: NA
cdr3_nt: TGTGCCAGCAGCGTGGGCCCCGGGTCCGGGGAGCTGTTTTTT
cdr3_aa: CASSVGPGSGELFF

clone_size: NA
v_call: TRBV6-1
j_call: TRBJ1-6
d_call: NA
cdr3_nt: TGTGCCAGCAGTGAGAAAGGGACACTCAATCTTAGTACCCTCCACTTT
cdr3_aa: CASSEKGTLNLSTLHF

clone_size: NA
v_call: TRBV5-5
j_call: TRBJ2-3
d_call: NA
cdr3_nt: TGTGCCAGCAGCTTGCCAGGGAATTCAGATACGCAGTATTTT
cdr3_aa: CASSLPGNSDTQYF

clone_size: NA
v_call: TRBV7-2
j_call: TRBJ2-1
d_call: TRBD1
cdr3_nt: TGTGCCAGCAGCTTACTCGGGACAGGGGCCTACAATGAGCAGTTCTTC
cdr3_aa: CASSLLGTGAYNEQFF

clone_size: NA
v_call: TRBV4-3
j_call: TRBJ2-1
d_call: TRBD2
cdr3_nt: TGCGCCAGCAGCCAAGGAGCGGGGGCTTACAATGAGCAGTTCTTC
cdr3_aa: CASSQGAGAYNEQFF

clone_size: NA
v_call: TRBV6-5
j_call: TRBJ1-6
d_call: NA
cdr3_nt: TGTGCCAGCAGTTATCTCTCCTATAATTCACCCCTCCACTTT
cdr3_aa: CASSYLSYNSPLHF

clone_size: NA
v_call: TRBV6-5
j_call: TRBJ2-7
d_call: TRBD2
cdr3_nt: TGTGCCAGCAGTACAGGGACTAGCGGAACCCACGAGCAGTACTTC
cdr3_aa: CASSTGTSGTHEQYF

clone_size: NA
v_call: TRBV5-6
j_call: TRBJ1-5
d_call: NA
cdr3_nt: TGTGCCAGCAGCTTGATAACAGGCAATCAGCCCCAGCATTTT
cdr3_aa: CASSLITGNQPQHF

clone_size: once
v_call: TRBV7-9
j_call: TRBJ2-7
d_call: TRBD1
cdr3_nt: TGTGCCAGCAGCTCGATCCCGACAGGGGCCTACGAGCAGTACTTC
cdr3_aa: CASSSIPTGAYEQYF

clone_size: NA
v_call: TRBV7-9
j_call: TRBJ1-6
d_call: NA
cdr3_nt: TGTGCCAGCAGCCTAGACAGGAGCTCCTATAATTCACCCCTCCACTTT
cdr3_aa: CASSLDRSSYNSPLHF

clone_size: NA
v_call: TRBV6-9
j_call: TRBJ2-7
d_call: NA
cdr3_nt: TGTGCCAGCAGTTTTGAATCCCGTACAGGGCCCTACGAGCAGTACTTC
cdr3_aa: CASSFESRTGPYEQYF

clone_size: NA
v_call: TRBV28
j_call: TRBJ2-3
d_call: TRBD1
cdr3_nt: TGTGCCAGCAGTTTATGGGGTTTCGGCAGGGGGATACCCACAGATACGCAGTATTTT
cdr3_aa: CASSLWGFGRGIPTDTQYF

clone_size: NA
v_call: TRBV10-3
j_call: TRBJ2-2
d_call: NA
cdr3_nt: TGTGCCATCAACGACTATAACACCGGGGAGCTGTTTTTT
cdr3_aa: CAINDYNTGELFF

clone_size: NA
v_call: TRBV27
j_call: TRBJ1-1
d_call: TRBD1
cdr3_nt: TGTGCCAGCAGTTTGTCGAAGACAGGGACCAACACTGAAGCTTTCTTT
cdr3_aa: CASSLSKTGTNTEAFF

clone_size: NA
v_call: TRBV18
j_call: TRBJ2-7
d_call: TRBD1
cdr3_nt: TGTGCCAGCTCACCATCGACAGGGGGGCTCAGAGTGGGCGAGCAGTACTTC
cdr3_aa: CASSPSTGGLRVGEQYF

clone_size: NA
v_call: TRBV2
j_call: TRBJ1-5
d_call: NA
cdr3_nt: TGTGCCAGCAGTGCTAGGTCAGTAAATCAGCCCCAGCATTTT
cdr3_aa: CASSARSVNQPQHF

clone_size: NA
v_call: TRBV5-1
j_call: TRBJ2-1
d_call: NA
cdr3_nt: TGCGCCAGCAGCTCAGGAACGGGGAATGAGCAGTTCTTC
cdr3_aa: CASSSGTGNEQFF

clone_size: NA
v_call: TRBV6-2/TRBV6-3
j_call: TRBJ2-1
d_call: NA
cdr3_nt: TGTGCCAGCAGTTTCAGGTCCAATGAGCAGTTCTTC
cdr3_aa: CASSFRSNEQFF

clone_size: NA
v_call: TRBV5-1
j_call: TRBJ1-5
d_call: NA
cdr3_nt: TGCGCCAGCAGCTTTGGGGCAGGGTCGGGTCAGCCCCAGCATTTT
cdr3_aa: CASSFGAGSGQPQHF

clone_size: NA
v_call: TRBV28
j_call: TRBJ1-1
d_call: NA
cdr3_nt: TGTGCCAGCAGTTTTGGCGGGGCGCGGACTGAAGCTTTCTTT
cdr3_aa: CASSFGGARTEAFF

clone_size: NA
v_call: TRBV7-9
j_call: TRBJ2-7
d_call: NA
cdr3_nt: TGTGCCAGCAGCTTAGGGGACACGTGGGAGCAGTACTTC
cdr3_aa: CASSLGDTWEQYF

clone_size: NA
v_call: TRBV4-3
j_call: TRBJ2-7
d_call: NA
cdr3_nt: TGCGCCAGCAGCCAAGGGACAGTTCCCTCCTACGAGCAGTACTTC
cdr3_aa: CASSQGTVPSYEQYF

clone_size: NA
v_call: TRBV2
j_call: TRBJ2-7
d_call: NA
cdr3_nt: TGTGCCAGCAGTACGGAGTTGGGCGAGCAGTACTTC
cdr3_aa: CASSTELGEQYF

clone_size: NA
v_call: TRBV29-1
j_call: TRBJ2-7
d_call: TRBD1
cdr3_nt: TGCAGCGTGCCAGCCGGAACAGGGGGCTGGGAGCAGTACTTC
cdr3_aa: CSVPAGTGGWEQYF

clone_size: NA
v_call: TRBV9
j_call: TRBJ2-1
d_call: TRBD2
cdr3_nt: TGTGCCAGCAGCTTCCTGGCCGGGACTAGCGGGAGTTCTGAGCAGTTCTTC
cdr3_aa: CASSFLAGTSGSSEQFF

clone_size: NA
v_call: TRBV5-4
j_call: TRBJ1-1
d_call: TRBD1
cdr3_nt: TGTGCCAGCAGCTTGGGGCAGGGGGCGCGCCGAGCTTTCTTT
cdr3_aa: CASSLGQGARRAFF

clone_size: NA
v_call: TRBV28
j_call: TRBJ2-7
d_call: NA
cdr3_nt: TGTGCCAGCAGTCCGACTATCCCTTACGAGCAGTACTTC
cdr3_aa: CASSPTIPYEQYF